The clone carrying this TCR beta chain was detected a few times. The antigen is undetermined. TCRdb's copy holds only in-frame clones and misses some; the assay was immunoSEQ multiplex PCR. The repertoire consists of 150,000 to 200,000 clones, with approximately 91% occurring once and the leading ten covering about 2.9%. The data were obtained in a study of cytotoxic CD8 clonotypes in ibrutinib-treated CLL. Study results and limitations: The study found clonality rose at ibrutinib response, then fell toward baseline at progression. Samples were collected at differing times from sustained-remission and progressing patients. In comparison with age-matched healthy donors, baseline clonality was higher and tracked circulating CD8+ T-cell counts.

Sequencing used PBMCs, obtained at disease progression, from a patient treated with ibrutinib. The clonotype was recovered from a human donor with chronic lymphocytic leukemia.

The chain's CDR3 is CASSRGLDTGELFF. The DNA for the CDR3 is TGTGCCAGCAGTAGAGGACTAGACACCGGGGAGCTGTTTTTT. The chain couples TRBV2 to TRBJ2-2, with 7 nucleotides matching TRBD2. The germline CDR1 and CDR2 sequences are SNHLY and FYNNEI. The trim removed 5 bases at V and 3 bases at J, leaving 3 bases unmatched. CDR3 size: 14 residues.